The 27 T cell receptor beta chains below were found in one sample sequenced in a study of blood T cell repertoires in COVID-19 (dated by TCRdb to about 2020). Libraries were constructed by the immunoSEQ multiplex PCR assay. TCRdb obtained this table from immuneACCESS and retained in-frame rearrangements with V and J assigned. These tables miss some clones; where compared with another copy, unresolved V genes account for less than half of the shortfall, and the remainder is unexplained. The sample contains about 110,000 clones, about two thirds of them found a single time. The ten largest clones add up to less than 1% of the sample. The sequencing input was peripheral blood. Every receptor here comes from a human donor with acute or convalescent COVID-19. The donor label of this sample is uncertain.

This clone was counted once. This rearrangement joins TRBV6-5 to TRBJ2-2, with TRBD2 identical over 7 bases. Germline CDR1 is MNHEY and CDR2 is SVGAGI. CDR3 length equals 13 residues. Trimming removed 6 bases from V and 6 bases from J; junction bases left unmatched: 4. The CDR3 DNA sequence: TGTGCCAGCAGCATCAGCGGGGCCGGGGAGCTGTTTTTT. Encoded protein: CASSISGAGELFF.

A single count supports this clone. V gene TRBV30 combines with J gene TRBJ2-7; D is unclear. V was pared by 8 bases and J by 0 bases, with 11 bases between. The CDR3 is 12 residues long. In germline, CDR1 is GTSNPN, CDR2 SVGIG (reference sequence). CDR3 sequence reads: CAMTPSSYEQYF. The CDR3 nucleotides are TGTGCCATGACACCCAGCTCCTACGAGCAGTACTTC.

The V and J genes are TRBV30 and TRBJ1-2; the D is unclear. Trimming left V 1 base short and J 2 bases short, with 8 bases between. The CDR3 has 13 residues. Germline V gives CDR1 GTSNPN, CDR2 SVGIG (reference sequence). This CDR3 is CAWSELLNYGYTF. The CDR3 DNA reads TGTGCCTGGAGTGAACTCCTCAACTATGGCTACACCTTC.

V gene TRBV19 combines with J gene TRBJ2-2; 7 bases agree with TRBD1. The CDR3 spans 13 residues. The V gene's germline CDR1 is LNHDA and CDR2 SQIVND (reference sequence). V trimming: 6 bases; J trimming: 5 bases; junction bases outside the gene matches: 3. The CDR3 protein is CASSHRGTGELFF. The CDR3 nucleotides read TGTGCCAGTAGCCACAGGGGAACCGGGGAGCTGTTTTTT.

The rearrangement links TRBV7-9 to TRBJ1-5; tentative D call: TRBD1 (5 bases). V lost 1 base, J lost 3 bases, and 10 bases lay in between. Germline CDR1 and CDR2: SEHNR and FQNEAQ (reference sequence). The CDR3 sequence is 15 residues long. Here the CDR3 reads CASSLGPGSNQPQHF. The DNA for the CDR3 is TGTGCCAGCAGCTTAGGGCCAGGGTCCAATCAGCCCCAGCATTTT.

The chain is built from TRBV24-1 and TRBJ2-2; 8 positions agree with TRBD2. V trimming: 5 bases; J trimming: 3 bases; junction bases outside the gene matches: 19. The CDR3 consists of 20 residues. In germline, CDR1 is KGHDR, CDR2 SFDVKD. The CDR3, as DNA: TGTGCCACCAGTGCCCCTTCGACTCTTCGCGGGGGGATTTACACCGGGGAGCTGTTTTTT. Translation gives CATSAPSTLRGGIYTGELFF.

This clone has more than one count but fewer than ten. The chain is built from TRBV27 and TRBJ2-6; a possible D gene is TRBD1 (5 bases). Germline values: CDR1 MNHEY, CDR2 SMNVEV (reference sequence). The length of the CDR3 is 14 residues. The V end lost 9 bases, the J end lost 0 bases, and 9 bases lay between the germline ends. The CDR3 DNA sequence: TGTGCCAGTAGGACAAACTCTGGGGCCAACGTCCTGACTTTC. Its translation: CASRTNSGANVLTF.

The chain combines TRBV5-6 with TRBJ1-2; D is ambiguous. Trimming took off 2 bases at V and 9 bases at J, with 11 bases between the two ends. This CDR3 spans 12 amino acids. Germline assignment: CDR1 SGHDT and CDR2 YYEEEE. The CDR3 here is CASSFRGASYTF. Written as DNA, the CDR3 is TGTGCCAGCAGCTTCCGAGGAGCAAGCTACACCTTC.

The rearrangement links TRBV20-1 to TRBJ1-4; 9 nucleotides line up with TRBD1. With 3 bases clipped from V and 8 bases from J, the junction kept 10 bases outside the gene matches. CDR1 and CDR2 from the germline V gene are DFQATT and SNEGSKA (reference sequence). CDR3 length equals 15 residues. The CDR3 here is CSASQLQGAREKLFF. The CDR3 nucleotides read TGCAGTGCTAGTCAGCTACAGGGGGCAAGGGAAAAACTGTTTTTT.

CDR3 nucleotide sequence: TGTGCCAGCAGCTTACCGCAACGCCCCGGCACTGAAGCTTTCTTT. Translating gives CASSLPQRPGTEAFF. This chain connects TRBV7-9 to TRBJ1-1; the D is unclear. The germline V gene encodes CDR1 SEHNR and CDR2 FQNEAQ (reference sequence). CDR3 length: 15 amino acids. The V end was cut by 2 bases, the J end by 4 bases, with 14 bases between.

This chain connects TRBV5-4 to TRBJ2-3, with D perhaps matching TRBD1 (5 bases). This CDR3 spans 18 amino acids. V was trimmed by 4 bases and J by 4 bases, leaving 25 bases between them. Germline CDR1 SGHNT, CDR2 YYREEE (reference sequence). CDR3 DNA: TGTGCCAGCAGCCTACTTGGCTCCGACAGTGAATTTGCAGATACGCAGTATTTT. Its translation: CASSLLGSDSEFADTQYF.

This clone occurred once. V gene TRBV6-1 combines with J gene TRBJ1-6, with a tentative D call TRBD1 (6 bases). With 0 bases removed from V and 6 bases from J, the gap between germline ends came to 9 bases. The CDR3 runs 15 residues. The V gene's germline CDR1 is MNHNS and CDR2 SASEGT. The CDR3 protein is CASSEARGSNSPLHF. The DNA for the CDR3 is TGTGCCAGCAGTGAAGCGAGGGGGTCTAATTCACCCCTCCACTTT.

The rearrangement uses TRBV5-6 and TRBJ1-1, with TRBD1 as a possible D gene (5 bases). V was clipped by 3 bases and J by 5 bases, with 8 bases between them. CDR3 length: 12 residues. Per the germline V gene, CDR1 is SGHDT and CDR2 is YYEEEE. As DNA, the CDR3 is TGTGCCAGCAGCTGGGGCAGAACTGAAGCTTTCTTT. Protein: CASSWGRTEAFF.

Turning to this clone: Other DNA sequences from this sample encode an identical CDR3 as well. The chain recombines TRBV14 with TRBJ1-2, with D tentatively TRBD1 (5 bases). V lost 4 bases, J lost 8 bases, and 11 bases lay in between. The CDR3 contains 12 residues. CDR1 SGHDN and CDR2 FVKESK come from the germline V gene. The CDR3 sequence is CASSRSGYGYTF. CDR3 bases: TGTGCCAGCAGCCGATCAGGGTACGGCTACACCTTC. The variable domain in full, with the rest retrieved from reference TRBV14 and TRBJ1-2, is EAGVTQFPSHSVIEKGQTVTLRCDPISGHDNLYWYRRVMGKEIKFLLHFVKESKQDESGMPNNRFLAERTGGTYSTLKVQPAELEDSGVYFCASSRSGYGYTFGSGTRLTVV.

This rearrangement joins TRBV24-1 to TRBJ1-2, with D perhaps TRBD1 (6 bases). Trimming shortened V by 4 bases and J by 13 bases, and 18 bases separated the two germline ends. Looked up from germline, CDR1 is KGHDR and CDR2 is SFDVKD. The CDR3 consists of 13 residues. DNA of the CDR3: TGTGCCACCAGTGACCCGACGGACAGCCGGGCCACCTTC. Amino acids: CATSDPTDSRATF.

The CDR3 is CASSQSRFNTGELFF. The DNA for the CDR3 is TGCGCCAGCAGCCAGTCACGGTTCAACACCGGGGAGCTGTTTTTT. V gene TRBV4-1 combines with J gene TRBJ2-2; D is uncertain. The CDR3 consists of 15 residues. V was shortened by 3 bases and J by 2 bases, with 10 bases between the two germline ends. Germline lookup yields CDR1 MGHRA and CDR2 YSYEKL.

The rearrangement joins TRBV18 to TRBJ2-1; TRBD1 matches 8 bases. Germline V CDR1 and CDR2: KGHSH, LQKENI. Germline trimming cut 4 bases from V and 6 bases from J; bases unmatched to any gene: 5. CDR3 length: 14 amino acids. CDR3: CASSRQGSGNEQFF. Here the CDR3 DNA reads TGTGCCAGCTCACGACAGGGGTCGGGCAATGAGCAGTTCTTC.

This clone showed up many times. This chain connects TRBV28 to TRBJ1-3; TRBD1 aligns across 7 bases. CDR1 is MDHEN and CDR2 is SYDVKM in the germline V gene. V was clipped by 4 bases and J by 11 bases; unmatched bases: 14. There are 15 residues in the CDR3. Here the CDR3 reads CASSSPDRVGIPIYF. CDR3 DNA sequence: TGTGCCAGCAGTTCACCAGACAGGGTAGGGATACCCATATATTTT.

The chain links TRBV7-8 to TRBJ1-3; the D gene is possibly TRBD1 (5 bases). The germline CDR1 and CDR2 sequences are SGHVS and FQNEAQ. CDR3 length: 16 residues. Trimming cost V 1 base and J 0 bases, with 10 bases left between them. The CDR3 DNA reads TGTGCCAGCAGCTTAGAGGGGAGGGTCTCTGGAAACACCATATATTTT. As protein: CASSLEGRVSGNTIYF.

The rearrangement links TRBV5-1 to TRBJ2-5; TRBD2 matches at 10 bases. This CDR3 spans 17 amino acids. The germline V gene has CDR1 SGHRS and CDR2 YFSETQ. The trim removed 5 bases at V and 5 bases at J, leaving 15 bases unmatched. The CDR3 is CASRKLAGEGSLETQYF. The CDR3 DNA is TGCGCCAGCAGGAAGCTAGCGGGGGAAGGCAGTCTGGAGACCCAGTACTTC.

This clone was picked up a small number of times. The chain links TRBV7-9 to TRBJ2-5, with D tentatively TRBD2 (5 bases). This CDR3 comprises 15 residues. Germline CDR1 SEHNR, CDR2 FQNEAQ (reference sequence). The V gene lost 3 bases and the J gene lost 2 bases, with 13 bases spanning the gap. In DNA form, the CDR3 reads TGTGCCAGCAGCTTCGGGCGGGTAAAACAAGAGACCCAGTACTTC. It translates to CASSFGRVKQETQYF.

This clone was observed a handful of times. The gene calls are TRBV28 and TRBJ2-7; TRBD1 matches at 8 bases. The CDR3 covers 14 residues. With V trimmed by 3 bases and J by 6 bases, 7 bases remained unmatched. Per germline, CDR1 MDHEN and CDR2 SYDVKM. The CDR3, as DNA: TGTGCCAGCAGTTTTGGACAGGGTTACAGCGAGCAGTACTTC. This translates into CASSFGQGYSEQYF.

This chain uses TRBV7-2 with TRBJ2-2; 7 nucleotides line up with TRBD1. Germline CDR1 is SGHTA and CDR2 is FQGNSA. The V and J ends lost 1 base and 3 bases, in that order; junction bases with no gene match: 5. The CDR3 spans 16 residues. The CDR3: CASSLEGGRYTGELFF. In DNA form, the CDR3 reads TGTGCCAGCAGCTTAGAAGGGGGCCGATACACCGGGGAGCTGTTTTTT.

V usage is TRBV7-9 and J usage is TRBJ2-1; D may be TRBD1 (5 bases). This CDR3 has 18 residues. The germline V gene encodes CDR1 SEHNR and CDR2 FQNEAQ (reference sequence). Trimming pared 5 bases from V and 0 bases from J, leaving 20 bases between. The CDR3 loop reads CASSGQSRVLGSYNEQFF. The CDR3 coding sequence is TGTGCCAGCAGCGGGCAGAGCAGGGTGCTAGGCTCCTACAATGAGCAGTTCTTC.

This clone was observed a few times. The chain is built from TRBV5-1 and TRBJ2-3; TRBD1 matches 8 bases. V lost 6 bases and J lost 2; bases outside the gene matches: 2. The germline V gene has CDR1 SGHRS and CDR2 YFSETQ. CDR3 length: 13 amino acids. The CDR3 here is CASKGQATDTQYF. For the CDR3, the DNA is TGCGCCAGCAAGGGACAGGCCACAGATACGCAGTATTTT.

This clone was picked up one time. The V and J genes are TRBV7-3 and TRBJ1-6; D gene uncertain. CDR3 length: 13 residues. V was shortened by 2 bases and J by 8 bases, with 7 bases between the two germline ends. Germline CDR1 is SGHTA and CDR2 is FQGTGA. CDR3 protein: CASSLGSHSPLHF. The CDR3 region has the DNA TGTGCCAGCAGCTTAGGGAGCCATTCACCCCTCCACTTT.

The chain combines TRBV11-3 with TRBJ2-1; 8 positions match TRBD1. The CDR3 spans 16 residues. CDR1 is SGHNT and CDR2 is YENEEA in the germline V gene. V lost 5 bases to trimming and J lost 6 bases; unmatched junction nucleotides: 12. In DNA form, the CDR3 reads TGTGCCAGCAGCCCCACCGGACAGGGTAGTTCCAATGAGCAGTTCTTC. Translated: CASSPTGQGSSNEQFF.